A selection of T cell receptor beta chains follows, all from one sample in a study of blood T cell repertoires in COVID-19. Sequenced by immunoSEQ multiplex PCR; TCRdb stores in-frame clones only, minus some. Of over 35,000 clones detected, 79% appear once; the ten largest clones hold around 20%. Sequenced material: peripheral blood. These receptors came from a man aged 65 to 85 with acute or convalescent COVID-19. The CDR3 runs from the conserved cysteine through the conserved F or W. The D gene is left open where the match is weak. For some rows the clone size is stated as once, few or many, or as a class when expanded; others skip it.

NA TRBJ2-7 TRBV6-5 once TGTGCCGTGGGACGGGACTCCTGGGAGCAGTACTTC CAVGRDSWEQYF
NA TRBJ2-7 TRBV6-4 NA TGTGCCAGCAGTGACAAAGCGGAGGGGTCCTCCTACGAGCAGTACTTC CASSDKAEGSSYEQYF
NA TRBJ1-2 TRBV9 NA TGTGCCAGCAAAAACAGCGGGGATGATGGCTACACCTTC CASKNSGDDGYTF
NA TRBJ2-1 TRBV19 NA TGTGCCAGTAGTCGATCCGGGACAAGCAATGAGCAGTTCTTC CASSRSGTSNEQFF
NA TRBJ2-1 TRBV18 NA TGTGCCAGCTCAGGGGCAACGGGCCCAAATGAGCAGTTCTTC CASSGATGPNEQFF
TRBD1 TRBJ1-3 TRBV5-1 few TGCGCCAGCAGCTTGACAGGGGATACTGGAAACACCATATATTTT CASSLTGDTGNTIYF
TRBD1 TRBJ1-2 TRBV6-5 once TGTGCCAGCAGTTACTCTACAGGGGGCGTCTATGGCTACACCTTC CASSYSTGGVYGYTF
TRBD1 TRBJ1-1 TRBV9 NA TGTGCCAGCACCAGACAGGGGGGAGGGTACACTGAAGCTTTCTTT CASTRQGGGYTEAFF
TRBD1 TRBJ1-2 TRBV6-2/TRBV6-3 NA TGTGCCAGCAGTACCCCTCGACAGGGGGCAGGGGACTATGGCTACACCTTC CASSTPRQGAGDYGYTF
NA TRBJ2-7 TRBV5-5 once TGTGCCAGCAGCTTGGGGGTCGGGGGCGAGCAGTACTTC CASSLGVGGEQYF
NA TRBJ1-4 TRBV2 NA TGTGCCAGCAGGGATCCGGGAGATCGCCCCGAAAAACTGTTTTTT CASRDPGDRPEKLFF